The 8 T cell receptor beta chains in this list originate from one sample, sequenced in a study of T-cell reconstitution after alpha-beta-depleted transplantation in children. Researchers prepared the TCRbeta library using unique molecular identifiers, the study reports. MiXCR, run by TCRdb on the PCR reads, gives a single entry per CDR3 protein. The repertoire includes 420,000 or so distinct CDR3 sequences, about 11% of them detected once, and 5% to 6.5% sits in the top ten. The sequenced sample was PBMCs from the stem cell graft donor, obtained from the stem cell graft. These receptors came from a human donor who donated a stem cell graft to a child with acute myeloid leukemia.

The chain employs TRBV7-9 and TRBJ2-3; maybe TRBD2 (6 bases). CDR1 and CDR2 from the germline V gene are SEHNR and FQNEAQ (reference sequence). CDR3 length equals 14 residues. Trimming stripped 7 bases from V and 2 bases from J, with 13 bases between. The CDR3, as DNA: TGTGCCAGCATCCAAGCGGGTTCCACAGATACGCAGTATTTT. Translated, it gives CASIQAGSTDTQYF.

This clonotype was observed a single time. J is TRBJ2-5 and V is TRBV5-1, with D tentatively TRBD1 (5 bases). Trimming took off 2 bases at V and 5 bases at J, with 13 bases between the two ends. The CDR3 sequence is 14 residues long. The germline gives CDR1 SGHRS, CDR2 YFSETQ. This chain's CDR3 is CASSFQGSVETQYF. For the CDR3, the DNA is TGCGCCAGCAGCTTTCAGGGTTCGGTGGAGACCCAGTACTTC.

V usage is TRBV20-1 and J usage is TRBJ1-4, with D tentatively TRBD1 (5 bases). V lost 5 bases and J 8 bases, leaving 18 bases between the germline ends. Germline assignment: CDR1 DFQATT and CDR2 SNEGSKA (reference sequence). The CDR3 length is 14 residues. This CDR3 is CSARHPGRGEKLFF. DNA for the CDR3: TGCAGTGCTCGCCATCCGGGAAGGGGCGAAAAACTGTTTTTT.

The rearrangement links TRBV7-9 to TRBJ1-2; 10 bases map to TRBD1. This CDR3 is 15 amino acids long. Looked up from germline, CDR1 is SEHNR and CDR2 is FQNEAQ (reference sequence). Trimming removed 5 bases from V and 6 bases from J; junction bases left unmatched: 9. The CDR3 sequence is CASSVETGGKDGYTF. The CDR3 DNA reads as TGTGCCAGCAGCGTGGAGACAGGGGGCAAGGATGGCTACACCTTC. The entire variable domain, with the rest obtained from reference TRBV7-9 and TRBJ1-2, is as follows: DTGVSQNPRHKITKRGQNVTFRCDPISEHNRLYWYRQTLGQGPEFLTYFQNEAQLEKSRLLSDRFSAERPKGSFSTLEIQRTEQGDSAMYLCASSVETGGKDGYTFGSGTRLTVV.

In this sample, this clonotype turned up a few times. CDR3 sequence: CASGGLAGGPDEQFF. The DNA of the CDR3 is TGTGCTAGTGGTGGACTAGCGGGGGGGCCGGATGAGCAGTTCTTC. The chain couples TRBV12-5 to TRBJ2-1, with 15 bases that match TRBD2. With 5 bases clipped from V and 8 bases from J, the junction kept 4 bases outside the gene matches. The CDR3 is 15 amino acids. The germline gives CDR1 LGHNT, CDR2 FRNRAP. The whole variable domain, filled in from reference TRBV12-5 and TRBJ2-1, reads DARVTQTPRHKVTEMGQEVTMRCQPILGHNTVFWYRQTMMQGLELLAYFRNRAPLDDSGMPKDRFSAEMPDATLATLKIQPSEPRDSAVYFCASGGLAGGPDEQFFGPGTRLTVL.

This clonotype was counted between two and nine times. This chain joins TRBV6-4 and TRBJ2-1, with D unresolved. CDR1 and CDR2 (germline): MRHNA, SNTAGT. The CDR3 consists of 12 residues. Trimming removed 3 bases from V and 9 bases from J, with 9 bases in between. The CDR3 DNA sequence: TGTGCCAGCAGTGATAGTTTTGGTGAGCAGTTCTTC. Translating it yields CASSDSFGEQFF.

In this sample, this clonotype turned up a few times. The chain is built from TRBV5-5 and TRBJ2-3; the D gene is possibly TRBD2 (6 bases). V dropped 0 bases and J dropped 4 bases, with 9 bases sitting between them. This CDR3 region has 14 residues. Germline-derived CDR1 and CDR2 are SGHKS and YYEKEE (reference sequence). In nucleotides, the CDR3 is TGTGCCAGCAGCTTGGCTAGCGAGTCAGATACGCAGTATTTT. It is translated as CASSLASESDTQYF.

The chain couples TRBV7-2 to TRBJ2-6; D could derive from TRBD1 or TRBD2 (5 bases each). The CDR3 is 16 amino acids. The V gene's germline CDR1 is SGHTA and CDR2 FQGNSA. V was trimmed by 3 bases and J by 4 bases, leaving 13 bases between them. Here the CDR3 reads CASSFPGAQGANVLTF. The CDR3 DNA is TGTGCCAGCAGCTTCCCCGGGGCGCAGGGGGCCAACGTCCTGACTTTC.